These 22 T cell receptor beta chains share one sample of origin, sequenced in a study of immune heterogeneity within non-small cell lung tumors. With around 0.6 ug used per sample, the template was genomic DNA from bulk tumor. Doctors removed several biopsies from each primary tumor during surgery, keeping them far apart. Samples came from untreated patients having curative surgery for newly diagnosed non-small cell lung cancer. TCR beta CDR3 was amplified by multiplex PCR, first round nine to ten cycles, 32 V and 13 J primers. One entry per CDR3 protein, called by TCRdb with MiXCR from the multiplex PCR reads. The sample carries several thousand distinct CDR3 sequences, approximately 30% recorded once. The sample taken for sequencing was lung tumor tissue. The source of these receptors is a man in his sixties with non-small cell lung cancer.

This clonotype is classed as medium-sized (0.01 to 0.1%). The V call is TRBV29-1, the J call TRBJ2-1; 8 bases agree with TRBD1. J lost 7 bases, V lost 8 bases, and 4 bases had no gene match. CDR1 is SQVTM and CDR2 is ANQGSEA in the germline V gene. This CDR3 has 11 residues. Here the CDR3 reads CSFYRGNEQFF. For the CDR3, the DNA is TGCAGCTTCTACAGGGGGAATGAGCAGTTCTTC.

This clonotype is deemed medium-sized. J is TRBJ2-5 and V is TRBV6-1, with D unclear. The CDR3 totals 13 residues. Trimming removed 8 bases at V and 5 bases at J, with 15 bases between. Germline CDR1 reads MNHNS; CDR2 reads SASEGT. This CDR3 is CASEDPNVETQYF. The CDR3 DNA follows: TGTGCCAGCGAGGACCCGAACGTGGAGACCCAGTACTTC.

V usage is TRBV11-3 and J usage is TRBJ2-2; TRBD2 matches at 14 bases. With 5 bases clipped from V and 5 bases from J, the junction kept 4 bases outside the gene matches. From germline, CDR1 is SGHNT and CDR2 YENEEA. This CDR3 contains 16 residues. CDR3 sequence (DNA): TGTGCCAGCAGCCTGGGACTAGCGGGAGTAACCGGGGAGCTGTTTTTT. Translated: CASSLGLAGVTGELFF.

By sample share, this clonotype is medium-sized. This sequence joins TRBV5-1 and TRBJ2-3; 10 nucleotides match TRBD2. The CDR3 has 17 amino acids. The V gene's germline CDR1 is SGHRS and CDR2 YFSETQ. V lost 5 bases to trimming and J lost 0 bases; unmatched junction nucleotides: 9. CDR3 DNA sequence: TGCGCCAGCAGGTTTACTAGCGGGACCACTAGCACAGATACGCAGTATTTT. It translates to CASRFTSGTTSTDTQYF.

The CDR3: CASSHAPPYEQYF. The CDR3 DNA reads as TGTGCCAGCAGCCACGCCCCCCCCTACGAGCAGTACTTC. The rearrangement links TRBV7-8 to TRBJ2-7, with D unclear. CDR3 length equals 13 residues. Germline loops: CDR1 SGHVS, CDR2 FQNEAQ. With 5 bases removed from V and 2 bases from J, the gap between germline ends came to 10 bases.

There are a few counts of this clonotype. This chain links TRBV10-3 with TRBJ1-2; tentative D call: TRBD1 (6 bases). V shed 7 bases and J shed 5 bases, with 14 bases lying between them. CDR3 length: 13 amino acids. The germline V gene encodes CDR1 ENHRY and CDR2 SYGVKD. The CDR3 region has the DNA TGTGCCATCACCGAGGTACAGGGATATGGCTACACCTTC. Its protein product is CAITEVQGYGYTF.

As to this clonotype: Just one base apart from a much larger clone, this may be a read error. Written as DNA, the CDR3 is TGTGCCAGAAGTTTAAAGGGACTAGCGCTAAGCTCCTACGAGCAGTACTTC. Amino acid sequence: CARSLKGLALSSYEQYF. The genes are TRBV28 and TRBJ2-7, with 10 bases aligning to TRBD2. Germline lookup yields CDR1 MDHEN and CDR2 SYDVKM. The CDR3 has 17 residues.

The V and J genes are TRBV5-8 and TRBJ2-7; maybe TRBD1 (5 bases). Germline CDR1 reads SGHTS; CDR2 reads YDEGEE. V was clipped by 6 bases and J by 7 bases, with 14 bases between them. The CDR3 sequence is 12 residues long. CDR3: CASTLTEEEQYF. In DNA, the CDR3 is TGTGCCAGCACCCTGACAGAGGAAGAGCAGTACTTC.

V and J are TRBV4-1 and TRBJ2-7, with 8 bases matching TRBD1. Germline V gives CDR1 MGHRA, CDR2 YSYEKL. The V gene end was trimmed by 4 bases and the J gene end by 2 bases; junction bases not matched to a gene: 7. The CDR3 runs to 15 residues. CDR3 loop: CASSRPGTGAYEQYF. The CDR3 nucleotides read TGCGCCAGCAGCCGCCCCGGGACAGGAGCCTACGAGCAGTACTTC.

This clonotype has just a few counts. The rearrangement links TRBV10-2 to TRBJ2-1; weak D call: TRBD2 (6 bases). The CDR3 sequence is 16 residues long. V shed 6 bases and J shed 0 bases, with 15 bases lying between them. Germline values: CDR1 WSHSY, CDR2 SAAADI. CDR3 bases: TGCGCCAGCAGCTCGGGGAGGCCGAGCTCCTACAATGAGCAGTTCTTC. Its protein is CASSSGRPSSYNEQFF.

This clonotype was detected a few times. The chain joins TRBV11-2 to TRBJ2-5; 7 bases map to TRBD1. V dropped 7 bases and J dropped 5; count of bases not matched to a gene: 4. This CDR3 spans 12 amino acids. Germline CDR1 and CDR2: SGHAT and FQNNGV. This chain's CDR3 is CASTRQGETQYF. The CDR3 DNA is TGTGCCAGCACCCGACAGGGTGAGACCCAGTACTTC.

By proportion, this clonotype is medium-sized. J is TRBJ2-2 and V is TRBV18; 7 nucleotides line up with TRBD1. The germline V gene has CDR1 KGHSH and CDR2 LQKENI. The CDR3 runs to 16 residues. Trimming took 5 bases from V and 3 from J; bases not matched to a gene: 9. CDR3 DNA: TGTGCCAGCTCAGCGAACACAGGGGTCGACACCGGGGAGCTGTTTTTT. The encoded protein is CASSANTGVDTGELFF.

The CDR3 region is CASRPSGGGEQYF. The CDR3 coding sequence is TGTGCCAGCAGGCCATCAGGGGGCGGCGAGCAGTACTTC. The rearrangement uses TRBV27 and TRBJ2-7, with TRBD1 matching 8 bases. The V and J ends lost 6 bases and 6 bases, in that order; junction bases with no gene match: 7. The length of the CDR3 is 13 residues. Germline V lookup: CDR1 MNHEY, CDR2 SMNVEV (reference sequence).

In its sample, this clonotype is medium-sized. This chain joins TRBV28 and TRBJ2-6; no firm D call. Germline CDR1 is MDHEN and CDR2 is SYDVKM. The CDR3 runs 14 residues. Trimming shortened V by 6 bases and J by 0 bases, and 6 bases separated the two germline ends. The CDR3 DNA reads as TGTGCCAGCAGAGAGGCCTCTGGGGCCAACGTCCTGACTTTC. Protein product: CASREASGANVLTF. The whole variable domain, remainder taken from reference TRBV28 and TRBJ2-6, is DVKVTQSSRYLVKRTGEKVFLECVQDMDHENMFWYRQDPGLGLRLIYFSYDVKMKEKGDIPEGYSVSREKKERFSLILESASTNQTSMYLCASREASGANVLTFGAGSRLTVL.

This clonotype is a singleton in its sample. This may be a read error: a much more frequent sequence differs by one nucleotide. The V call is TRBV30, the J call TRBJ1-2; perhaps TRBD1 as D (5 bases). Per germline, CDR1 GTSNPN and CDR2 SVGIG (reference sequence). The CDR3 has 13 residues. CDR3 amino acids: CAWDSLDIYCYTF. CDR3 DNA sequence: TGTGCCTGGGACAGTCTTGATATCTATTGCTACACCTTC.

By share, this clonotype ranks as medium-sized. CDR3 coding DNA: TGTGCCAGCAAAGCTTCCGGGACAGCATATGAAGCTTTCTTT. Amino acids: CASKASGTAYEAFF. J is TRBJ1-1 and V is TRBV6-4; TRBD1 matches at 7 bases. CDR3 size: 14 residues. Looked up from germline, CDR1 is MRHNA and CDR2 is SNTAGT. Losses at the gene ends were 7 bases for V and 7 bases for J; bases not matched to a gene: 12.

V gene TRBV6-2 or TRBV6-3 combines with J gene TRBJ2-1; D unclear. CDR1 is MNHEY, CDR2 SVGEGT, per germline. This CDR3 spans 13 amino acids. Between the trimmed V and J ends, which lost 11 bases and 12 bases, there was a span of 23 bases. As DNA, the CDR3 is TGTGCCGGAATGGGCCAAAAACCCAACGCGCAGTTCTTC. Translated: CAGMGQKPNAQFF.

This clonotype qualifies as medium-sized. This rearrangement joins TRBV27 to TRBJ2-7, with D perhaps matching TRBD1 (6 bases). CDR3 size: 15 residues. Trimming removed 4 bases at V and 7 bases at J, with 20 bases between. Per the germline V gene, CDR1 is MNHEY and CDR2 is SMNVEV (reference sequence). CDR3: CASSSGRGIWREQYF. The CDR3 coding sequence is TGTGCCAGCAGTTCGGGTAGGGGGATTTGGAGAGAGCAGTACTTC.

This clonotype is deemed medium-sized. The chain combines TRBV2 with TRBJ2-7, with a possible D match to TRBD2 (5 bases). Trimming stripped 4 bases from V and 4 bases from J, with 14 bases between. The germline V gene encodes CDR1 SNHLY and CDR2 FYNNEI. CDR3 length: 14 amino acids. For the CDR3, the DNA is TGTGCCAGCAGTGTCCGGGGTTTCCCGTACGAGCAGTACTTC. It encodes CASSVRGFPYEQYF. The full variable domain, rest sourced from reference TRBV2 and TRBJ2-7, is EPEVTQTPSHQVTQMGQEVILRCVPISNHLYFYWYRQILGQKVEFLVSFYNNEISEKSEIFDDQFSVERPDGSNFTLKIRSTKLEDSAMYFCASSVRGFPYEQYFGPGTRLTVT.

The table lists this clonotype with a few counts. V usage is TRBV5-1 and J usage is TRBJ2-1; tentatively, D is TRBD2 (5 bases). The germline gives CDR1 SGHRS, CDR2 YFSETQ. The CDR3 totals 15 residues. Trimming took off 0 bases at V and 4 bases at J, with 11 bases between the two ends. In nucleotides, the CDR3 is TGCGCCAGCAGCTTGGTAGTAGCGTGGTACAATGAGCAGTTCTTC. It translates to CASSLVVAWYNEQFF.

The J gene is TRBJ2-1, the V gene TRBV6-1; 7 nucleotides agree with TRBD2. CDR1 MNHNS and CDR2 SASEGT come from the germline V gene. The CDR3 consists of 16 residues. V was clipped by 2 bases and J by 4 bases; unmatched bases: 8. This CDR3 is CASSEFAGDPYNEQFF. The CDR3 bases are TGTGCCAGCAGTGAATTTGCGGGAGACCCATACAATGAGCAGTTCTTC.

The rearrangement links TRBV6-2 or TRBV6-3 to TRBJ2-7; TRBD2 matches at 10 bases. Per the germline V gene, CDR1 is MNHEY and CDR2 is SVGEGT. CDR3 length: 15 residues. V gave up 6 bases and J gave up 6 bases; unmatched junction bases: 11. The chain's CDR3 is CASRRTSGINLEQYF. The DNA for the CDR3 is TGTGCCAGCAGACGTACTAGCGGGATAAATCTCGAGCAGTACTTC.